This entry lists 6 T cell receptor beta chains sequenced from one sample in a study of Graves' ophthalmopathy and Graves' hyperthyroidism. For repertoire sequencing, the TCR beta CDR3 regions were amplified from RNA transcripts. An opening RT-PCR round employed HTBI primers and preceded a second-round multiplex PCR. TCRdb analysed the multiplex PCR reads with MiXCR anew, one entry per CDR3 protein. Of 650,000 to 900,000 distinct CDR3 sequences in the sample, roughly two fifths were seen once. The sequenced sample was peripheral blood. These receptors were taken from an adult man with Graves' ophthalmopathy.

This clonotype was observed a handful of times. One end of the junction is discordant with germline, which a read error may explain. The genes are TRBV24-1 and TRBJ1-1; D is undetermined. CDR1 is KGHDR, CDR2 SFDVKD, per germline. The CDR3 has 14 amino acids. The DNA for the CDR3 is TGTGCCAGCAGTTTATTGACCGGTGGCACTGAAGCTTTCTTT. Encoded protein: CASSLLTGGTEAFF.

This chain connects TRBV19 to TRBJ1-5; TRBD1 agrees at 7 bases. Per the germline V gene, CDR1 is LNHDA and CDR2 is SQIVND (reference sequence). The CDR3 runs to 14 residues. Trimming cost V 6 bases and J 6 bases; bases outside gene matches: 8. The CDR3 DNA reads as TGTGCCAGTAGAGGCGGAGGGGGCGGTCAGCCCCAGCATTTT. It specifies CASRGGGGGQPQHF.

V usage is TRBV19 and J usage is TRBJ1-5; 8 bases agree with TRBD1. The germline gives CDR1 LNHDA, CDR2 SQIVND (reference sequence). This CDR3 is 15 amino acids long. V shed 6 bases, J shed 5 bases, and the junction held 9 bases outside the gene matches. The DNA of the CDR3 is TGTGCCAGTAGAACCCAGGGGGCGCGTGATCAGCCCCAGCATTTT. It codes for CASRTQGARDQPQHF. The whole variable domain, remainder taken from reference TRBV19 and TRBJ1-5, is DGGITQSPKYLFRKEGQNVTLSCEQNLNHDAMYWYRQDPGQGLRLIYYSQIVNDFQKGDIAEGYSVSREKKESFPLTVTSAQKNPTAFYLCASRTQGARDQPQHFGDGTRLSIL.

This chain links TRBV11-1 with TRBJ2-7; D tentatively fits TRBD1 or TRBD2 (5 bases each). Germline values: CDR1 SGHAT, CDR2 FQDESV (reference sequence). Between the trimmed V and J ends, which lost 2 bases and 6 bases, there was a span of 11 bases. The CDR3 runs 13 residues. The CDR3 sequence: CASSLQAGSEQYF. The CDR3 nucleotides read TGTGCCAGCAGCTTACAGGCAGGGAGCGAGCAGTACTTC.

V is TRBV29-1 and J is TRBJ1-1; no firm D call. Trimming shortened V by 8 bases and J by 1 base, and 11 bases separated the two germline ends. Germline V lookup: CDR1 SQVTM, CDR2 ANQGSEA. The CDR3 extends over 12 amino acids. CDR3 nucleotide sequence: TGCAGCCTTCGACTGGGGAACACTGAAGCTTTCTTT. This codes for CSLRLGNTEAFF.

The chain recombines TRBV2 with TRBJ2-5; 8 bases align to TRBD2. V was pared by 7 bases and J by 5 bases, with 9 bases of the junction left unmatched. The CDR3 covers 14 residues. Germline CDR1 reads SNHLY; CDR2 reads FYNNEI. CDR3 sequence (DNA): TGTGCCAGCACGATAGCGGGGAATTGGGAGACCCAGTACTTC. Its translation is CASTIAGNWETQYF.